The sequence of this TCR beta chain was determined in a study of sequential checkpoint blockade in melanoma. The data were produced by immunoSEQ multiplex PCR, yet TCRdb's version contains in-frame clones alone and is incomplete. The repertoire holds 9,000 or so clones, with roughly three fifths as singletons. Described treatment: randomized to nivolumab then ipilimumab (arm A) or the reverse (arm B). The ends lost 8 bases at V and 4 bases at J; junction bases unmatched: 9. The CDR3 contains 15 residues. Germline lookup yields CDR1 SNHLY and CDR2 FYNNEI. The clonotype was recovered from a human donor with melanoma. This specimen consisted of CD8+ T cells sorted from blood (inferred from file names), obtained from a patient given nivolumab and ipilimumab in sequence. The chain joins TRBV2 to TRBJ2-7, with 12 bases that match TRBD2. The CDR3: CASYGLAGYLYEQYF. Written as DNA, the CDR3 is TGTGCCAGCTATGGACTAGCGGGATACTTGTACGAGCAGTACTTC.